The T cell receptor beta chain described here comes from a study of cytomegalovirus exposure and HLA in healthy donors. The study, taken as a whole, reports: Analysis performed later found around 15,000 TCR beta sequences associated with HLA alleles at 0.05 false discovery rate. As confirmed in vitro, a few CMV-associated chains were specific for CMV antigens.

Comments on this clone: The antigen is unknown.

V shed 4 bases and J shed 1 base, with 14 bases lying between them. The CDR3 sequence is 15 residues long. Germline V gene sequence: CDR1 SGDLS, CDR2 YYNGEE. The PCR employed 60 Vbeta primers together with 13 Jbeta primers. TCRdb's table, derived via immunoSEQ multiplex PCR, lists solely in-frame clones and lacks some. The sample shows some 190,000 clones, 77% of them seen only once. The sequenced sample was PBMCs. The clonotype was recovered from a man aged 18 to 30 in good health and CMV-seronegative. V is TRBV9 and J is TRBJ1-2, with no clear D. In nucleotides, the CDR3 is TGTGCCAGCAGCCCGCCCCATGACAATAACTATGGCTACACCTTC. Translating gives CASSPPHDNNYGYTF.